Listed below are T cell receptor beta chains from one sample, sequenced in a study of cytomegalovirus exposure and HLA in healthy donors. The data were produced by immunoSEQ multiplex PCR, yet TCRdb's version contains in-frame clones alone and is incomplete. This sample carries some 200,000 clones, roughly 80% of them seen once, and the ten largest clones take roughly 6%. What was sequenced was PBMCs. All receptors come from a woman aged 50 to 60 in good health and CMV-seropositive. Both conserved end residues are part of each CDR3. A D gene is named only where the DNA matches it firmly. Clone size is stated in some rows and not others, as once, few, many or a class when expanded.

TRBV10-2,TRBJ2-7,TRBD2,.,CASTGTSVYEQYF,TGCGCCAGTACCGGGACTAGCGTCTACGAGCAGTACTTC
TRBV28,TRBJ1-2,.,.,CASSPGQGAARYGYTF,TGTGCCAGCAGTCCTGGACAAGGCGCGGCTAGGTATGGCTACACCTTC
TRBV5-1,TRBJ2-5,.,.,CASSLRGLLGQETQYF,TGCGCCAGCAGCTTGAGGGGCCTCTTAGGCCAAGAGACCCAGTACTTC
TRBV13,TRBJ2-3,.,.,CASSLEGERGSTDTQYF,TGTGCCAGCAGCTTAGAGGGGGAGCGGGGAAGCACAGATACGCAGTATTTT
TRBV6-5,TRBJ1-1,.,.,CASSYVTGEAFF,TGTGCCAGCAGTTACGTGACAGGTGAAGCTTTCTTT
TRBV15,TRBJ2-1,TRBD2,.,CATSRDLAGYNEQFF,TGTGCCACCAGCAGAGATCTAGCGGGTTACAATGAGCAGTTCTTC
TRBV21-1,TRBJ1-5,.,once,CASSKDRLRPPDQPQHF,TGTGCCAGCAGCAAAGATAGATTGCGGCCCCCCGATCAGCCCCAGCATTTT
TRBV6-1,TRBJ2-1,TRBD1,few,CASSEDLRTGVDNEQFF,TGTGCCAGCAGTGAAGATTTGAGGACAGGGGTGGACAATGAGCAGTTCTTC
TRBV7-9,TRBJ1-2,TRBD1,.,CSSSPTGGGGYTF,TGTTCCAGCAGCCCGACAGGGGGTGGTGGCTACACCTTC
TRBV6-6,TRBJ1-3,.,.,CASTNWEGYTIYF,TGTGCCAGCACAAACTGGGAGGGGTACACCATATATTTT
TRBV27,TRBJ2-7,.,.,CASSSTYEQYF,TGTGCCAGCAGTTCCACATACGAGCAGTACTTC
TRBV28,TRBJ2-3,TRBD2,.,CASSFVTSGRKVSTDTQYF,TGTGCCAGCAGTTTCGTAACTAGCGGGCGAAAGGTTAGCACAGATACGCAGTATTTT
TRBV2,TRBJ2-5,.,once,CASSGTEKETQYF,TGTGCCAGCAGTGGGACAGAAAAAGAGACCCAGTACTTC
TRBV19,TRBJ1-4,.,.,CASSPQGRSNEKLFF,TGTGCCAGTAGCCCACAGGGACGGTCTAATGAAAAACTGTTTTTT
TRBV5-8,TRBJ2-2,.,.,CASSFRGLGGELFF,TGTGCCAGCAGCTTTCGGGGTCTGGGCGGGGAGCTGTTTTTT
TRBV7-6,TRBJ2-7,TRBD1,.,CASSPGTDPYEQYF,TGTGCCAGCAGCCCCGGGACAGACCCCTACGAGCAGTACTTC
TRBV7-2,TRBJ2-7,.,few,CASSPGQSSYEQYF,TGTGCCAGCAGCCCCGGACAGTCTTCCTACGAGCAGTACTTC
TRBV5-6,TRBJ1-4,.,.,CASSLQGTTNEKLFF,TGTGCCAGCAGCTTGCAGGGGACAACTAATGAAAAACTGTTTTTT